The sequence of this T cell receptor beta chain was determined in a study of T cell responses to AZD1222 COVID-19 vaccine. Study conclusions and caveats: The study sampled repertoires only after the peak T cell response.

The CDR3 totals 13 residues. V was pared by 6 bases and J by 4 bases, with 3 bases of the junction left unmatched. CDR1 is MNHEY and CDR2 is SMNVEV in the germline V gene (reference sequence). Repertoires were generated with immunoSEQ multiplex PCR, while TCRdb's copy carries only in-frame clones and drops some. This sample has tens of thousands of clones; 75% to 90% occur once, and the top ten carry under 3%. On this clone itself: Its antigen is unidentified.

This chain connects TRBV27 to TRBJ2-7; 10 nucleotides match TRBD1. The sample here was peripheral blood, taken on day 0 of AZD1222 vaccination. The receptor comes from an adult in good health. CDR3 DNA: TGTGCCAGCAGCGGACAGGGGGTGTACGAGCAGTACTTC. Its translation: CASSGQGVYEQYF.